Presented here are 18 T cell receptor beta chains from one specimen sequenced in a study of T-cell reconstitution after alpha-beta-depleted transplantation in children. Preparation of the TCRbeta library was carried out with unique molecular identifiers. TCRdb itself ran the PCR reads through MiXCR, one entry per CDR3 protein. The sample yields about 610,000 distinct CDR3 sequences, roughly a tenth seen once. The specimen comprised PBMCs from the stem cell graft donor, sampled from the stem cell graft. Every receptor here comes from a human donor who donated a stem cell graft to a child with acute myeloid leukemia.

This clonotype was picked up a small number of times. The V call is TRBV6-5, the J call TRBJ2-4, with unresolved D. Germline CDR1 is MNHEY and CDR2 is SVGAGI. V was pared by 3 bases and J by 0 bases, with 6 bases between. The CDR3 is made up of 14 amino acids. CDR3 amino acids: CASSYGLAKNIQYF. The CDR3 coding sequence is TGTGCCAGCAGTTATGGGTTAGCCAAAAACATTCAGTACTTC.

This clonotype was observed a handful of times. The chain recombines TRBV28 with TRBJ2-6; no reliable D call. V lost 6 bases and J lost 0, with 9 bases in between. Germline V gene data show CDR1 as MDHEN and CDR2 as SYDVKM. The CDR3 runs 15 residues. The chain's CDR3 is CASRAHGSGANVLTF. For the CDR3, the DNA is TGTGCCAGCAGAGCCCATGGCTCTGGGGCCAACGTCCTGACTTTC.

The chain employs TRBV7-3 and TRBJ2-3, with 7 bases matching TRBD1. Trimming removed 0 bases from V and 4 bases from J; junction bases left unmatched: 7. Germline lookup yields CDR1 SGHTA and CDR2 FQGTGA. This CDR3 comprises 16 residues. The CDR3 coding sequence is TGTGCCAGCAGCTTAACGGGACAGCCATCCGCAGATACGCAGTATTTT. It codes for CASSLTGQPSADTQYF.

This chain links TRBV6-4 with TRBJ2-7; 7 nucleotides align to TRBD2. The CDR3 covers 13 residues. V trimming: 3 bases; J trimming: 6 bases; junction bases outside the gene matches: 5. Germline assignment: CDR1 MRHNA and CDR2 SNTAGT. The CDR3 is CASSEAPGGEQYF. The CDR3, as DNA: TGTGCCAGCAGTGAAGCACCGGGGGGCGAGCAGTACTTC.

This clonotype came up many times. In DNA, the CDR3 is TGTGCCAGCAGCTTACAGGGCCCGCAGTACACCGGGGAGCTGTTTTTT. Residues: CASSLQGPQYTGELFF. The chain couples TRBV7-3 to TRBJ2-2, with D perhaps TRBD1 (5 bases). Trimming cost V 2 bases and J 3 bases, with 13 bases left between them. Germline V CDR1 and CDR2: SGHTA, FQGTGA. This CDR3 comprises 16 residues.

This clonotype was detected only a few times. The V and J genes are TRBV5-1 and TRBJ2-5; TRBD2 agrees at 11 bases. The germline V gene has CDR1 SGHRS and CDR2 YFSETQ. J gave up 3 bases and V 0 bases, and 4 bases lay outside the gene matches. The CDR3 contains 16 residues. As DNA, the CDR3 is TGCGCCAGCAGCTTGGGGCTAGCGGGAGGAGAAGAGACCCAGTACTTC. Translated: CASSLGLAGGEETQYF.

This clonotype was seen many times. V gene TRBV27 combines with J gene TRBJ1-5; D gene uncertain. The CDR3 is 16 residues long. Trimming removed 0 bases from V and 0 bases from J, with 9 bases in between. Germline CDR1 reads MNHEY; CDR2 reads SMNVEV (reference sequence). CDR3 DNA: TGTGCCAGCAGTTTATCAACAGACTATAGCAATCAGCCCCAGCATTTT. Its protein product is CASSLSTDYSNQPQHF.

This clonotype occurred many times. V gene TRBV5-1 combines with J gene TRBJ1-1, with D uncertain. The germline V and J ends were trimmed by 0 bases and 3 bases, with 3 bases remaining between them. Germline V CDR1 and CDR2: SGHRS, YFSETQ. The CDR3 totals 12 residues. The CDR3 nucleotides are TGCGCCAGCAGCTTGGTACACACTGAAGCTTTCTTT. Translation: CASSLVHTEAFF.

The chain uses TRBV10-3 and TRBJ1-2, with 10 bases that match TRBD1. Unmatched junction bases numbered 7, after V lost 10 bases and J lost 8 bases. Germline values: CDR1 ENHRY, CDR2 SYGVKD. The CDR3 spans 12 residues. The CDR3 here is CATKGQGDGYTF. CDR3 in DNA: TGTGCCACCAAAGGACAGGGGGACGGCTACACCTTC.

The chain links TRBV3-1 to TRBJ1-2, with a weak D call TRBD1 (5 bases). The CDR3 sequence is 14 residues long. Trimming left V 0 bases short and J 5 bases short, with 10 bases between. Germline lookup yields CDR1 LGHDT and CDR2 YNNKEL (reference sequence). CDR3 amino acids: CASSQERTLYGYTF. The DNA for the CDR3 is TGTGCCAGCAGCCAAGAGCGGACATTGTATGGCTACACCTTC. Full variable domain (rest looked up from reference TRBV3-1 and TRBJ1-2): DTAVSQTPKYLVTQMGNDKSIKCEQNLGHDTMYWYKQDSKKFLKIMFSYNNKELIINETVPNRFSPKSPDKAHLNLHINSLELGDSAVYFCASSQERTLYGYTFGSGTRLTVV.

This clonotype was counted a few times. The chain is built from TRBV18 and TRBJ2-1; tentatively, D is TRBD2 (6 bases). With 6 bases removed from V and 3 bases from J, the gap between germline ends came to 15 bases. Per germline, CDR1 KGHSH and CDR2 LQKENI. This CDR3 has 15 amino acids. The CDR3 sequence is CASSPLGGNYNEQFF. CDR3 nucleotide sequence: TGTGCCAGCTCTCCCCTGGGAGGCAACTACAATGAGCAGTTCTTC.

This clonotype has more than one count but fewer than ten. This rearrangement joins TRBV7-8 to TRBJ2-7, with D perhaps TRBD1 (7 bases). Per the germline V gene, CDR1 is SGHVS and CDR2 is FQNEAQ. Trimming shortened V by 5 bases and J by 4 bases, and 21 bases separated the two germline ends. The CDR3 runs to 16 residues. In nucleotides, the CDR3 is TGTGCCAGCAGCCTTCGGACAGGAGGGTTCCTTTACGAGCAGTACTTC. Its translation: CASSLRTGGFLYEQYF.

This sequence joins TRBV5-1 and TRBJ2-7, with 10 positions matching TRBD2. Per the germline V gene, CDR1 is SGHRS and CDR2 is YFSETQ. This CDR3 region has 16 residues. V trimming: 4 bases; J trimming: 2 bases; junction bases outside the gene matches: 9. The DNA for the CDR3 is TGCGCCAGCAGCCCCGGTATCAGCGGGAGGGCCTACGAGCAGTACTTC. Amino acid sequence: CASSPGISGRAYEQYF.

The chain combines TRBV20-1 with TRBJ2-7; D is undetermined. The germline CDR1 and CDR2 sequences are DFQATT and SNEGSKA (reference sequence). The CDR3 consists of 15 residues. The V gene lost 0 bases and the J gene lost 2 bases, with 14 bases spanning the gap. The CDR3 sequence is CSARDIPANAYEQYF. The CDR3 DNA follows: TGCAGTGCTAGAGATATCCCGGCGAATGCCTACGAGCAGTACTTC.

This rearrangement joins TRBV6-2 or TRBV6-3 to TRBJ1-5; D remains ambiguous. The V gene's germline CDR1 is MNHEY and CDR2 SVGEGT. The CDR3 consists of 12 residues. The ends were cut back, 8 bases at V and 3 bases at J, with 8 bases in the middle. The CDR3 sequence is CASCRVNQPQHF. DNA for the CDR3: TGTGCCAGCTGCCGGGTCAATCAGCCCCAGCATTTT.

This clonotype appeared many times. This rearrangement joins TRBV7-6 to TRBJ2-4; 7 positions agree with TRBD2. This CDR3 comprises 17 residues. Germline V CDR1 and CDR2: SGHVS, FNYEAQ. Trimming took 1 base from V and 1 from J; bases not matched to a gene: 7. This CDR3 is CASSLDAGRGAKNIQYF. The CDR3 nucleotides are TGTGCCAGCAGCTTAGATGCAGGGCGGGGGGCCAAAAACATTCAGTACTTC.

The sample holds many counts of this clonotype. The chain uses TRBV7-6 and TRBJ2-3; D is perhaps TRBD2 (5 bases). This CDR3 region has 15 residues. Germline CDR1 and CDR2: SGHVS and FNYEAQ. Trimming removed 0 bases at V and 2 bases at J, with 9 bases between. The CDR3 DNA is TGTGCCAGCAGCTTAGCGGACGGGGTCACAGATACGCAGTATTTT. Amino acid sequence: CASSLADGVTDTQYF.

V and J are TRBV5-1 and TRBJ2-4, with 11 bases identical to TRBD1. Trimming cost V 3 bases and J 9 bases; bases outside gene matches: 5. Germline assignment: CDR1 SGHRS and CDR2 YFSETQ. CDR3 length: 14 amino acids. The CDR3 DNA follows: TGCGCCAGCAGCTCCGGGACAGGGGGGGGCATTCAGTACTTC. The encoded protein is CASSSGTGGGIQYF.